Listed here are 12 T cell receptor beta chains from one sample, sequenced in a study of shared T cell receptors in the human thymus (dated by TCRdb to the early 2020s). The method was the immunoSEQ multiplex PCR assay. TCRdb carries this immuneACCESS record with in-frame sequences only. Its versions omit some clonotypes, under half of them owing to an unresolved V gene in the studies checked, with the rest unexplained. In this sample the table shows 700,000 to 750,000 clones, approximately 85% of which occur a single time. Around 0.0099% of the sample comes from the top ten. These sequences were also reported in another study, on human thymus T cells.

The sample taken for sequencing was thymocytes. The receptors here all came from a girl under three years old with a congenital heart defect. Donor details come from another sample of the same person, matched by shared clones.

CDR3 sequence reads: CASSSSRPSSNEKLFF. CDR3 DNA: TGTGCCAGCAGCTCATCCAGGCCGTCTTCTAATGAAAAACTGTTTTTT. V gene TRBV7-2 combines with J gene TRBJ1-4; D gene ambiguous. Germline V CDR1 and CDR2: SGHTA, FQGNSA. V was shortened by 4 bases and J by 3 bases, with 15 bases between the two germline ends. The CDR3 has 16 residues.

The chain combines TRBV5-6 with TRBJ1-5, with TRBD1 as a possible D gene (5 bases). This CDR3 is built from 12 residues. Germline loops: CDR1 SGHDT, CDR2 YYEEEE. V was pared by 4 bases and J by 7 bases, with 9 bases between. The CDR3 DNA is TGTGCCAGCAGCGTCCAGGGACAGCCCCAGCATTTT. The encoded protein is CASSVQGQPQHF.

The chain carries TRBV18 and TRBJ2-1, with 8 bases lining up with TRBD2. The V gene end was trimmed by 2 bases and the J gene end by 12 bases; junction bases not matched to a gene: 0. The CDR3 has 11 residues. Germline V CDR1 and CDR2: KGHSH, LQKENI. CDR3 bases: TGTGCCAGCTCACCAGCGGGGGGGCAGTTCTTC. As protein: CASSPAGGQFF.

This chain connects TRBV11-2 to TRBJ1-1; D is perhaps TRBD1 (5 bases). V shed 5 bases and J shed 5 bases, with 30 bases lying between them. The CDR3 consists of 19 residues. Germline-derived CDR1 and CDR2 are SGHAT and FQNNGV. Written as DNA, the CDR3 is TGTGCCAGCAGCGCGGATATGGGACTTCGCGACCGGGGACTAACTGAAGCTTTCTTT. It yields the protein CASSADMGLRDRGLTEAFF.

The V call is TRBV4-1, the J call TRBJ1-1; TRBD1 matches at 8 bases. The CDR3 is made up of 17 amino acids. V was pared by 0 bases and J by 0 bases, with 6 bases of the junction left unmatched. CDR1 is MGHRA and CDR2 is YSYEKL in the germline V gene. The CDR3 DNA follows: TGCGCCAGCAGCCAAGACAGGGGGCCAAGCATGAACACTGAAGCTTTCTTT. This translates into CASSQDRGPSMNTEAFF.

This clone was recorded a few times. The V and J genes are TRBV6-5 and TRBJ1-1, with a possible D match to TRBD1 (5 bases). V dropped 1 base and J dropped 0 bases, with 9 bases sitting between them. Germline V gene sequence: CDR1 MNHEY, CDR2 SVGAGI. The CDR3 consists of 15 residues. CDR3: CASSYFDSMNTEAFF. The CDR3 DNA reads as TGTGCCAGCAGTTACTTCGACAGTATGAACACTGAAGCTTTCTTT.

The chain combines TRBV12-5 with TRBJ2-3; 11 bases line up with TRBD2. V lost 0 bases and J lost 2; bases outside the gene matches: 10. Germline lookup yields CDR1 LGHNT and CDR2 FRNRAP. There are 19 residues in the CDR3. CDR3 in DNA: TGTGCTAGTGGTTTGGTGAAACTAGCGGGGGACCCCTTCACAGATACGCAGTATTTT. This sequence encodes CASGLVKLAGDPFTDTQYF.

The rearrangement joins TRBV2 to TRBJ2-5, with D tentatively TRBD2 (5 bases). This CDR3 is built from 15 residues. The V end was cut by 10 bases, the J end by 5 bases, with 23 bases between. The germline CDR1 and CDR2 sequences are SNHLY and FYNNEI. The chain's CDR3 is CAINPRLTTTETQYF. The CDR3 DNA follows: TGTGCCATCAACCCGAGACTGACGACTACGGAGACCCAGTACTTC.

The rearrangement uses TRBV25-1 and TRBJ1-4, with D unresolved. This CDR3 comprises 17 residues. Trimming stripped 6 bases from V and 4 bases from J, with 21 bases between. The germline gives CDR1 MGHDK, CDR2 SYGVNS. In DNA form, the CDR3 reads TGTGCCAGCAGCGATCCCTCTGAGAGAGGGTATAATGAAAAACTGTTTTTT. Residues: CASSDPSERGYNEKLFF. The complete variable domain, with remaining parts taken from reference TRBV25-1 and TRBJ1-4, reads EADIYQTPRYLVIGTGKKITLECSQTMGHDKMYWYQQDPGMELHLIHYSYGVNSTEKGDLSSESTVSRIRTEHFPLTLESARPSHTSQYLCASSDPSERGYNEKLFFGSGTQLSVL.

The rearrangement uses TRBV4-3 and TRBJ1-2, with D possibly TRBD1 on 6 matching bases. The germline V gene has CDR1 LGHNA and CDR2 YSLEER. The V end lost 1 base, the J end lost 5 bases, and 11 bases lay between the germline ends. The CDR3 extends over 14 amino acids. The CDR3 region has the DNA TGCGCCAGCAGCCAAGTAAGGCAGGGGTATGGCTACACCTTC. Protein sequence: CASSQVRQGYGYTF.

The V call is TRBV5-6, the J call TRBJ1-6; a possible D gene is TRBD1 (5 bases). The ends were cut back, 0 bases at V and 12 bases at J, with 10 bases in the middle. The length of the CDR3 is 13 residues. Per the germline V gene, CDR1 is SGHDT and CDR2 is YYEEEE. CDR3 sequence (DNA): TGTGCCAGCAGCTTGGCATCCAGGGAACCCCTCCACTTT. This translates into CASSLASREPLHF.

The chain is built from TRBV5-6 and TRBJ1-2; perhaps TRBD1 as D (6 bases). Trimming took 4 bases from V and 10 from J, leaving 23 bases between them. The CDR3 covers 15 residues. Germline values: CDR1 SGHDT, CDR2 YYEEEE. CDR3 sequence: CASSPYREPGRLYTF. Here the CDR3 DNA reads TGTGCCAGCAGCCCGTACAGGGAACCTGGCCGCCTCTACACCTTC. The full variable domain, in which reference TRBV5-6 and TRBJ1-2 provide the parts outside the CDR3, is DAGVTQSPTHLIKTRGQQVTLRCSPKSGHDTVSWYQQALGQGPQFIFQYYEEEERQRGNFPDRFSGHQFPNYSSELNVNALLLGDSALYLCASSPYREPGRLYTFGSGTRLTVV.